The 13 T cell receptor beta chains in this list originate from one sample, sequenced in a study of T-cell reconstitution after alpha-beta-depleted transplantation in children. For TCRbeta, the library was prepared with unique molecular identifiers. TCRdb itself ran the PCR reads through MiXCR, one entry per CDR3 protein. The table includes some 600,000 distinct CDR3 sequences, roughly 13% detected once. The source was PBMCs, mostly from graft donor cells, collected 360 days after TCRalphabeta/CD19-depleted stem cell transplant. The receptors were gathered from a male patient aged 5 to 17 who had a stem cell transplant for acute myeloid leukemia, so the T cells may come from the graft donor.

This clonotype has only a few counts. V is TRBV29-1 and J is TRBJ2-7, with 10 bases matching TRBD1. This CDR3 comprises 13 residues. V lost 5 bases and J lost 3; bases outside the gene matches: 4. In germline, CDR1 is SQVTM, CDR2 ANQGSEA. The CDR3 DNA reads as TGCAGCGTTAGACAGGGGGCCCTCTACGAGCAGTACTTC. It is translated as CSVRQGALYEQYF.

This clonotype has more than one count but fewer than ten. The chain has TRBV12-3 or TRBV12-4 and TRBJ2-1; D gene uncertain. With 6 bases removed from V and 3 bases from J, the gap between germline ends came to 15 bases. The CDR3 contains 15 residues. CDR3 nucleotide sequence: TGTGCCAGCAGCTCCGGCGAACAGTTCTACAATGAGCAGTTCTTC. Translating gives CASSSGEQFYNEQFF.

This chain uses TRBV27 with TRBJ2-7; a possible D gene is TRBD2 (6 bases). V was pared by 6 bases and J by 0 bases, with 15 bases between. From germline, CDR1 is MNHEY and CDR2 SMNVEV (reference sequence). The CDR3 totals 15 residues. CDR3 residues: CASSLRERSSYEQYF. CDR3 bases: TGTGCCAGCAGCTTACGGGAGAGGAGCTCCTACGAGCAGTACTTC.

The genes are TRBV12-3 or TRBV12-4 and TRBJ2-3, with 10 nucleotides matching TRBD2. CDR3 length: 17 amino acids. Germline trimming cut 5 bases from V and 2 bases from J; bases unmatched to any gene: 10. CDR3 bases: TGTGCCAGCAGTCTGGGACTAGCGTTGGGACTCACAGATACGCAGTATTTT. It is translated as CASSLGLALGLTDTQYF.

The chain uses TRBV4-2 and TRBJ2-7; TRBD2 matches at 7 bases. J lost 3 bases, V lost 5 bases, and 7 bases had no gene match. Germline lookup yields CDR1 LGHNA and CDR2 YNFKEQ. This CDR3 is 14 amino acids long. The CDR3 bases are TGTGCCAGCAGCTCAGGACTAGAGTTCTACGAGCAGTACTTC. It specifies CASSSGLEFYEQYF.

The chain uses TRBV4-3 and TRBJ2-3; possibly TRBD1 for D (5 bases). The CDR3 totals 16 residues. Trimming left V 0 bases short and J 1 base short, with 11 bases between. CDR1 and CDR2 (germline): LGHNA, YSLEER. CDR3 protein: CASSQDLVGGTDTQYF. CDR3 nucleotide sequence: TGCGCCAGCAGCCAAGATCTGGTAGGGGGCACAGATACGCAGTATTTT.

Ten or more counts support this clonotype. V usage is TRBV21-1 and J usage is TRBJ2-2. TRBV21-1 is a pseudogene locus. The CDR3 has 13 amino acids. DNA for the CDR3: TGTGCCACCAGAGGCCCGAACACCGGGGAGCTGTTTTTT. Translating gives CATRGPNTGELFF.

V gene TRBV28 combines with J gene TRBJ2-2, with a tentative D call TRBD2 (6 bases). The CDR3 contains 17 residues. Trimming removed 1 base from V and 6 bases from J, with 18 bases in between. Germline V gives CDR1 MDHEN, CDR2 SYDVKM. CDR3 protein: CASSLSVLGGVSGELFF. The CDR3 DNA reads as TGTGCCAGCAGTTTATCCGTTCTCGGGGGAGTATCCGGGGAGCTGTTTTTT.

The table lists this clonotype with a few counts. The chain carries TRBV6-6 and TRBJ2-7; the D call may be TRBD1 or TRBD2 (6 bases each). Deletions cut 1 base from V and 6 bases from J, with 7 bases between. Looked up from germline, CDR1 is MNHNY and CDR2 is SVGAGI (reference sequence). The CDR3 covers 12 residues. CDR3 region: CASSYWGAEQYF. For the CDR3, the DNA is TGTGCCAGCAGTTACTGGGGGGCCGAGCAGTACTTC.

This clonotype appeared a few times. The chain uses TRBV29-1 and TRBJ2-1; a possible D gene is TRBD1 (6 bases). Germline-derived CDR1 and CDR2 are SQVTM and ANQGSEA. Trimming cost V 4 bases and J 0 bases, with 10 bases left between them. The CDR3 is 14 residues long. The CDR3 sequence is CSVGSRGSYNEQFF. The CDR3 DNA is TGCAGCGTTGGCAGCAGGGGCTCCTACAATGAGCAGTTCTTC.

This clonotype has only a few counts. V is TRBV7-9 and J is TRBJ2-7; 9 nucleotides line up with TRBD2. The CDR3 length is 17 residues. Germline assignment: CDR1 SEHNR and CDR2 FQNEAQ (reference sequence). V trimming: 2 bases; J trimming: 3 bases; junction bases outside the gene matches: 11. The CDR3 sequence: CASSLRLTSGPDYEQYF. The CDR3 nucleotides read TGTGCCAGCAGCTTACGCCTGACTAGCGGTCCTGACTACGAGCAGTACTTC.

The chain carries TRBV4-3 and TRBJ1-5; TRBD1 aligns across 7 bases. In germline, CDR1 is LGHNA, CDR2 YSLEER. The CDR3 runs to 17 residues. The junction had 14 bases not matched to a gene; V was cut back by 4 bases and J by 5 bases. CDR3 region: CASSPRYRGILDQPQHF. CDR3 nucleotide sequence: TGCGCCAGCAGCCCGCGGTACAGGGGAATCCTTGATCAGCCCCAGCATTTT.

This clonotype was counted only a few times. The chain combines TRBV6-2 or TRBV6-3 with TRBJ1-5; TRBD1 matches at 10 bases. Trimming took 2 bases from V and 6 from J; bases not matched to a gene: 4. The CDR3 spans 15 residues. Germline loops: CDR1 MNHEY, CDR2 SVGEGT. CDR3: CASSYLDRGLQPQHF. The CDR3 nucleotides read TGTGCCAGCAGTTACCTTGACAGGGGGCTTCAGCCCCAGCATTTT.